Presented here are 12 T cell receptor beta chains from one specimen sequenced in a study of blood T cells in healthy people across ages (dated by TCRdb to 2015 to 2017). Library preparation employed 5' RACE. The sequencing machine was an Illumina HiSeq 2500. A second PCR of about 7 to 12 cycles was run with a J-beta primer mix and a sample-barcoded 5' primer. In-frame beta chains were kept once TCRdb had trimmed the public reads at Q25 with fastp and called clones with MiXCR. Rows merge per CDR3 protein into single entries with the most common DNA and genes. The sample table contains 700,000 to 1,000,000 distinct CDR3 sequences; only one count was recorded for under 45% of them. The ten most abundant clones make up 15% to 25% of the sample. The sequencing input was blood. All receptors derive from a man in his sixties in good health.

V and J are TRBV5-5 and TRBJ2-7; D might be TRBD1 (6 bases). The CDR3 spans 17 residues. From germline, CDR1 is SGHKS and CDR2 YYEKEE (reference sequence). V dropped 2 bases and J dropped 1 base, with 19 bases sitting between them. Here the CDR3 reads CASSFRGPDSASYEQYF. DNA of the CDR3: TGTGCCAGCAGCTTTCGGGGCCCGGACAGCGCTTCCTACGAGCAGTACTTC. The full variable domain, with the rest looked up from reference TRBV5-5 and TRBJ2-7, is DAGVTQSPTHLIKTRGQQVTLRCSPISGHKSVSWYQQVLGQGPQFIFQYYEKEERGRGNFPDRFSARQFPNYSSELNVNALLLGDSALYLCASSFRGPDSASYEQYFGPGTRLTVT.

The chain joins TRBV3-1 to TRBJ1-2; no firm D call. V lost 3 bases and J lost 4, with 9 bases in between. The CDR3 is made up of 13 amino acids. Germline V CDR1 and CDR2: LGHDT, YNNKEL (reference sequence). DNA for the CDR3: TGTGCCAGCAGCCATCTCAGTAGCTATGGCTACACCTTC. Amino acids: CASSHLSSYGYTF.

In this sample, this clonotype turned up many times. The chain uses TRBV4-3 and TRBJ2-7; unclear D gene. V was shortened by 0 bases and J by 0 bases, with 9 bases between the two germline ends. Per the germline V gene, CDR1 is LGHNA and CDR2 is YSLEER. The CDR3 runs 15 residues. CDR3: CASSQDPASSYEQYF. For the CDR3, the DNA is TGCGCCAGCAGCCAAGATCCAGCGAGCTCCTACGAGCAGTACTTC.

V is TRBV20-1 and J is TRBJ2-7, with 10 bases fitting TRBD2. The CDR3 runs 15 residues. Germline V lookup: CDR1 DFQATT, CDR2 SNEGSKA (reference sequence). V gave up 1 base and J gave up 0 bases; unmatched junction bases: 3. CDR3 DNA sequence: TGCAGTGCTAGAGGGCTAGCGGGGGACTCCTACGAGCAGTACTTC. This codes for CSARGLAGDSYEQYF.

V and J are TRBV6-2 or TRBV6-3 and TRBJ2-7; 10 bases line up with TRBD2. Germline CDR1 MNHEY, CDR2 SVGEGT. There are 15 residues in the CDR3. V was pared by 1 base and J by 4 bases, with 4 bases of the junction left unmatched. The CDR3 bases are TGTGCCAGCAGTTACTGGCTAGCGGGAGAGTACGAGCAGTACTTC. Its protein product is CASSYWLAGEYEQYF.

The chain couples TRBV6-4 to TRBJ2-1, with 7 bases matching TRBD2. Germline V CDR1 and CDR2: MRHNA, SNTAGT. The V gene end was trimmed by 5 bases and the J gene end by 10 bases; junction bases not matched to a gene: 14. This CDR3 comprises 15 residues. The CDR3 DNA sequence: TGTGCCAGCAGTCCTTCGGGGGGACCCCTATCAGAGCAGTTCTTC. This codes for CASSPSGGPLSEQFF.

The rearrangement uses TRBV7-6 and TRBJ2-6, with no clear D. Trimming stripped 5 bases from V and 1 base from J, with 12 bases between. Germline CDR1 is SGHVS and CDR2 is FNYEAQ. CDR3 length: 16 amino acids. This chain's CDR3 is CASSRAHPSGANVLTF. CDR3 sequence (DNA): TGTGCCAGCAGCCGGGCTCATCCATCTGGGGCCAACGTCCTGACTTTC.

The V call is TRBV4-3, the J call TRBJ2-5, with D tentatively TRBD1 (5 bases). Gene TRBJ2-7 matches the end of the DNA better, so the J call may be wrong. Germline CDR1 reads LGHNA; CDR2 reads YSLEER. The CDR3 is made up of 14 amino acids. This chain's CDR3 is CASSLGREHYEQYF. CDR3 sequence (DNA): TGCGCCAGCAGCCTGGGCAGGGAACACTACGAGCAGTACTTC.

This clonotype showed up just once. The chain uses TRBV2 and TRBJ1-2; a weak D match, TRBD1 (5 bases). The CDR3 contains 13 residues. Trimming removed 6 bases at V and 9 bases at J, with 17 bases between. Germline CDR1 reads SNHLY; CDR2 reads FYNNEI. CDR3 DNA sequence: TGTGCCAGCAGGGCGGAAACAGGAGGGAGCTACACCTTC. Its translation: CASRAETGGSYTF.

The CDR3 bases are TGCGCCAGCAGCGCGGAACCGGGACTAGGGGGCTACGAGCAGTACTTC. This codes for CASSAEPGLGGYEQYF. The V and J genes are TRBV5-1 and TRBJ2-7; 8 bases match TRBD2. Trimming at V came to 4 bases and at J to 3 bases, leaving 12 bases not matched to a gene. Germline assignment: CDR1 SGHRS and CDR2 YFSETQ. CDR3 length: 16 residues.

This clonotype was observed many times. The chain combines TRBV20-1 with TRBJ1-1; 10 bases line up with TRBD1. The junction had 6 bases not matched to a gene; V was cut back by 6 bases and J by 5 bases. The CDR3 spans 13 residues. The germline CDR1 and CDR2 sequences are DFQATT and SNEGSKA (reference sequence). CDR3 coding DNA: TGCAGTGCGAGGACAGGGGGAGTAACTGAAGCTTTCTTT. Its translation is CSARTGGVTEAFF.

CDR3 sequence (DNA): TGTGCCACTTGGTCAGGGCGATCTTTCTATGGCTACACCTTC. It codes for CATWSGRSFYGYTF. The J gene is TRBJ1-2, the V gene TRBV19, with D tentatively TRBD1 (5 bases). Germline loops: CDR1 LNHDA, CDR2 SQIVND (reference sequence). This CDR3 is built from 14 residues. V lost 10 bases and J lost 4, with 19 bases in between.